Ten or more counts support the clone carrying this TCR beta chain. Antigen unknown. This entry comes from a study of CD8 T cells in ankylosing spondylitis. Findings and caveats of the study: CD8+ by phenotype, disease-linked clones were relatively rare in peripheral blood. A TCR beta motif of several highly homologous variants seemed to mark ankylosing spondylitis blood. Matched synovial fluid from ankylosing spondylitis patients was reported to be enriched for disease-linked clones.

Quantitative barcoded 5'-RACE was used to prepare TCR beta libraries. Using its own MiXCR run on the 5' RACE reads, TCRdb lists one record per CDR3 protein. This sample has more than 400,000 distinct CDR3 sequences, with approximately 5% found just once. This CDR3 contains 13 residues. Germline-derived CDR1 and CDR2 are DFQATT and SNEGSKA (reference sequence). V lost 6 bases and J 1 base, leaving 12 bases between the germline ends. Sequencing was performed on blood, either unsorted or a sorted T cell fraction (not recorded which). This chain connects TRBV20-1 to TRBJ1-2, with D uncertain. The receptor comes from a male donor with ankylosing spondylitis. CDR3 amino acids: CSAHTGLNYGYTF. The CDR3 nucleotides read TGCAGTGCACATACGGGTCTTAACTATGGCTACACCTTC.